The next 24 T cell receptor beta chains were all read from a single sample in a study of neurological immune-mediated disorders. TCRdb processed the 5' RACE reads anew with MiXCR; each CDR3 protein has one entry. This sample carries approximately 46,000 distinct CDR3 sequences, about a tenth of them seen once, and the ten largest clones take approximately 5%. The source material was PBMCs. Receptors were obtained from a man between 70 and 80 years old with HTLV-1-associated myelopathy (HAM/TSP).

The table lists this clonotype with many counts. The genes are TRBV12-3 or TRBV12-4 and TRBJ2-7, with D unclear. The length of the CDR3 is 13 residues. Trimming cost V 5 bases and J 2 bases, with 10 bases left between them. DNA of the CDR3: TGTGCCAGCAGTACCCCGGGTACCTACGAGCAGTACTTC. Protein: CASSTPGTYEQYF.

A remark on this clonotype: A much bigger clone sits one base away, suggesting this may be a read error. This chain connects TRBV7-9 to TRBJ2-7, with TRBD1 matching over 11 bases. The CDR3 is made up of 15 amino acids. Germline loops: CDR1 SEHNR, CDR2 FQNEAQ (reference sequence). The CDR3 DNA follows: TGTGCCAGCAGTGATTCCGGGACAGGGGGACGCGAGAAGTACTTC. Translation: CASSDSGTGGREKYF.

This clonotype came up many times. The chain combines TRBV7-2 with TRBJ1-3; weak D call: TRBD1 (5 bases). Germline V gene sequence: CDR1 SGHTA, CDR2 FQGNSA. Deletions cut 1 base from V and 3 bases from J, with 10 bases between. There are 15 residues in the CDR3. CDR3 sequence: CASSLVGTYGNTIYF. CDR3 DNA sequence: TGTGCCAGCAGCTTAGTGGGGACTTATGGAAACACCATATATTTT.

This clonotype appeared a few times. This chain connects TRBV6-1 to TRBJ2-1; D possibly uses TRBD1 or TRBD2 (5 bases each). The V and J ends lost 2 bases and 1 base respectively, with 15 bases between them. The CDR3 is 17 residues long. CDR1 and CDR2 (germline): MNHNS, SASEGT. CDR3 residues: CASSEKIGAESYNEQFF. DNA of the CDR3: TGTGCCAGCAGTGAAAAAATCGGGGCGGAATCCTACAATGAGCAGTTCTTC.

The CDR3 is CASSQYIDTQYF. CDR3 bases: TGTGCCAGCAGCCAGTACATAGATACGCAGTATTTT. The chain has TRBV7-2 and TRBJ2-3; D remains ambiguous. V shed 5 bases and J shed 5 bases, with 8 bases lying between them. Germline-derived CDR1 and CDR2 are SGHTA and FQGNSA. The CDR3 runs 12 residues.

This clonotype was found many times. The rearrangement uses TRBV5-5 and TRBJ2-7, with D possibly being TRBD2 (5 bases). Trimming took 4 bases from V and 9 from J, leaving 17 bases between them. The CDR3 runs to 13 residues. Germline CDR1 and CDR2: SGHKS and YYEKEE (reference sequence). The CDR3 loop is CASSPRPDLRQYF. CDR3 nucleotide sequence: TGTGCCAGCAGCCCTCGCCCGGACTTGAGGCAGTACTTC.

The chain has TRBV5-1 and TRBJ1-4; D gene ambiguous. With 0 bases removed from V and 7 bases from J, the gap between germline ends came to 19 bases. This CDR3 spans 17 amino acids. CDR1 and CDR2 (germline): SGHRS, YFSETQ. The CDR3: CASSLVGTAGFGEKLFF. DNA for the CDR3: TGCGCCAGCAGCTTGGTGGGCACCGCGGGATTTGGTGAAAAACTGTTTTTT.

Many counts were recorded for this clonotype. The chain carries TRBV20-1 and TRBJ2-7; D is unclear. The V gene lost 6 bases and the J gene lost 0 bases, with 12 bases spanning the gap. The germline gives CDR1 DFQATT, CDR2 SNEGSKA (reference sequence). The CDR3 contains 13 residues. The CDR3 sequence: CSAPSTISYEQYF. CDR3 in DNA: TGCAGTGCGCCCAGTACTATCTCCTACGAGCAGTACTTC.

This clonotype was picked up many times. The CDR3 nucleotides read TGTGCCAGTCGTTATATGGGGACCCAGTACTTC. Translated, it gives CASRYMGTQYF. The V and J genes are TRBV19 and TRBJ2-5, with unresolved D. The CDR3 spans 11 residues. The germline gives CDR1 LNHDA, CDR2 SQIVND (reference sequence). V lost 8 bases, J lost 7 bases, and 11 bases lay in between.

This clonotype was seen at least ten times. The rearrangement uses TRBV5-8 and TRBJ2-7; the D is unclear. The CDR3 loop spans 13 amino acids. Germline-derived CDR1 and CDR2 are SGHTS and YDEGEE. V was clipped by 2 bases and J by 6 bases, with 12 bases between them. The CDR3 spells CASSLHGAPEQYF. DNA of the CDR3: TGTGCCAGCAGCTTACACGGCGCCCCCGAGCAGTACTTC.

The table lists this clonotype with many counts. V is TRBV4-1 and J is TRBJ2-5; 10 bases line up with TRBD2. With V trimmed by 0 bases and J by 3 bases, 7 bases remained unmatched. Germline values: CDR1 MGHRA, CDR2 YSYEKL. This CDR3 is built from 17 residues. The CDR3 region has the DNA TGCGCCAGCAGCCAAGATCCTGCTAGCGGGAGTAAAGAGACCCAGTACTTC. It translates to CASSQDPASGSKETQYF.

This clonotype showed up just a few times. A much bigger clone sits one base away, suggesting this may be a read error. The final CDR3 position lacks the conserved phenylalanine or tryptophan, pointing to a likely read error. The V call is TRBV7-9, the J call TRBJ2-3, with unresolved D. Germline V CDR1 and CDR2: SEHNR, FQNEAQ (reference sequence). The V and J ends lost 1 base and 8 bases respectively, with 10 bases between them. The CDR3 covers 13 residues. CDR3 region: CASSLGVVGTQYV. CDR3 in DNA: TGTGCCAGCAGCTTAGGGGTTGTAGGTACGCAGTATGTT.

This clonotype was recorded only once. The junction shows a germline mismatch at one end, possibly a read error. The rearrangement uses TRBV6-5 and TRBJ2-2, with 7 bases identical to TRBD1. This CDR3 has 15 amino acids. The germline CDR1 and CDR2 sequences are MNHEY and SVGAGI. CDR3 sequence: CDSRPPRGLTGELFF. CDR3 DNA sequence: TGTGACAGCAGGCCCCCTAGGGGGCTCACCGGGGAGCTGTTTTTT.

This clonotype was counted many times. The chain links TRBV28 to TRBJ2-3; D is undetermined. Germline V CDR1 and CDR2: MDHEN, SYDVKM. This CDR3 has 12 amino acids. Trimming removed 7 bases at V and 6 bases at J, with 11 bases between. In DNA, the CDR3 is TGTGCCAGCAAGGGCAGGACCGATACGCAGTATTTT. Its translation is CASKGRTDTQYF.

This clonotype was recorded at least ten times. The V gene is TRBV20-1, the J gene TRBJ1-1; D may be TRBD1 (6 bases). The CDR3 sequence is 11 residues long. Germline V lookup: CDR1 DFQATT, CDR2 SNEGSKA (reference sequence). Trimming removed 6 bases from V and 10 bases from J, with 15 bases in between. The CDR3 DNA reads TGCAGTGCGACCAAGGACAGACGAGCTTTCTTT. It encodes CSATKDRRAFF.

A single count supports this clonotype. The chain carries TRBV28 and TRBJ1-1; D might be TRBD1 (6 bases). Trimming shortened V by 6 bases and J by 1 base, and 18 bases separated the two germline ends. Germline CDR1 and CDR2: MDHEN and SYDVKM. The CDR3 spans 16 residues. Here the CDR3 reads CASRIFSGQTNTEAFF. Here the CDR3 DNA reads TGTGCCAGCAGAATTTTCTCCGGACAGACGAACACTGAAGCTTTCTTT.

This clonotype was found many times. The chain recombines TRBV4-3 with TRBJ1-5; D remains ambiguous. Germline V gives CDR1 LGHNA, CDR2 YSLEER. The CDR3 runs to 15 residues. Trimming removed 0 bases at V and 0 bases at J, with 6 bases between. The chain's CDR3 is CASSQDRLSNQPQHF. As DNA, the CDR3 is TGCGCCAGCAGCCAAGACAGGCTTAGCAATCAGCCCCAGCATTTT.

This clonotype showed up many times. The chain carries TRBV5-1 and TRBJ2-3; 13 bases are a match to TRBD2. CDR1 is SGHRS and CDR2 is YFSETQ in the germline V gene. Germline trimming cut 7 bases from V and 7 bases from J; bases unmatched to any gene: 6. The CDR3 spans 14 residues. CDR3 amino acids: CASSPGLAGNTQYF. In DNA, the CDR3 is TGCGCCAGCTCCCCGGGACTAGCGGGGAATACGCAGTATTTT. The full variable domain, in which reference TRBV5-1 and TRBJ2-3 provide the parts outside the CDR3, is KAGVTQTPRYLIKTRGQQVTLSCSPISGHRSVSWYQQTPGQGLQFLFEYFSETQRNKGNFPGRFSGRQFSNSRSEMNVSTLELGDSALYLCASSPGLAGNTQYFGPGTRLTVL.

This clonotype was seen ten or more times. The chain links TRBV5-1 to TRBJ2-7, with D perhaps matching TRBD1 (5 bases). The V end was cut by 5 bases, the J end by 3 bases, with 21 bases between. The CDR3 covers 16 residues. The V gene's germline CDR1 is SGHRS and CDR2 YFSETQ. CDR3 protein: CASRESRDLGFYEQYF. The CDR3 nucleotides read TGCGCCAGCAGGGAAAGCAGGGATCTGGGCTTCTACGAGCAGTACTTC.

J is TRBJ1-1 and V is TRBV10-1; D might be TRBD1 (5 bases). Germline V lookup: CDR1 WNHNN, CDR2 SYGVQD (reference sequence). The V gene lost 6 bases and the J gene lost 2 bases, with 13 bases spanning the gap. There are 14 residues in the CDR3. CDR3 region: CASREGLSNTEAFF. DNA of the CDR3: TGCGCCAGCAGGGAGGGGTTGTCAAACACTGAAGCTTTCTTT.

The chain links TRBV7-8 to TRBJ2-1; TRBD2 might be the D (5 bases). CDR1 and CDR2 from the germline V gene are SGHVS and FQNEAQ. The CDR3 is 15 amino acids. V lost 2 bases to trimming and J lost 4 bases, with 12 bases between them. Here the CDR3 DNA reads TGTGCCAGCAGCTTAAGTCGGGGTTGGTACAATGAGCAGTTCTTC. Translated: CASSLSRGWYNEQFF.

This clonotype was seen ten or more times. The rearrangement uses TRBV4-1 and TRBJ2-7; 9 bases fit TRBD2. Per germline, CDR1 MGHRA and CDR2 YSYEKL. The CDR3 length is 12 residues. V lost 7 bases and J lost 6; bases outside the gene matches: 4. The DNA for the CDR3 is TGCGCCAGCATGGGACTAGCCGGCGAGCAGTACTTC. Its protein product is CASMGLAGEQYF.

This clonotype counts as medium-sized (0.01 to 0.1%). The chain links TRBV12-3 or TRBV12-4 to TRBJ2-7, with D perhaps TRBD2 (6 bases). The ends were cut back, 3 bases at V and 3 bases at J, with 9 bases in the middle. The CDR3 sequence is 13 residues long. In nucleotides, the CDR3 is TGTGCCAGCAGTTTCGGGACTGGCTACGAGCAGTACTTC. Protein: CASSFGTGYEQYF.

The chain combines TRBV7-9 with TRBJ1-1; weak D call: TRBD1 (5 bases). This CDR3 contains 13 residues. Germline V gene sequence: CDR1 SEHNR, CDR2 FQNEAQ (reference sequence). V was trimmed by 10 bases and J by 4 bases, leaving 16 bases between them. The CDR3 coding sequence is TGTGCCATCAGTTTACAGGAGACCACTGAAGCTTTCTTT. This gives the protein CAISLQETTEAFF.